These 30 T cell receptor beta chains originate from one sample sequenced in a study of T-cell memory formation after mild COVID-19. TCRdb reprocessed the 5' RACE reads via MiXCR and lists one record per CDR3 protein. The sample holds 450,000 to 650,000 distinct CDR3 sequences; roughly 18% are singletons and the top ten take approximately 12%. Sequencing was done on a sample of PBMCs or a T cell subset sorted from them (not recorded which). These receptors were taken from an adult woman who had mild COVID-19 (a few samples of this study predate the infection). Cell type and time point are not known.

This clonotype came up a few times. DNA of the CDR3: TGTGCCAGCAGTTTGTCCAGTCCCTACGAGCAGTACTTC. Its protein product is CASSLSSPYEQYF. The chain is built from TRBV12-3 or TRBV12-4 and TRBJ2-7, with D hard to call. The CDR3 length is 13 residues. V was trimmed by 3 bases and J by 2 bases, leaving 8 bases between them.

This clonotype was counted between two and nine times. The gene calls are TRBV7-2 and TRBJ1-5, with D maybe TRBD1 (6 bases). V was clipped by 5 bases and J by 4 bases, with 15 bases between them. This CDR3 is 15 amino acids long. Per the germline V gene, CDR1 is SGHTA and CDR2 is FQGNSA. The CDR3 reads CASSPPGTLNQPQHF. CDR3 DNA: TGTGCCAGCAGCCCCCCCGGGACACTTAATCAGCCCCAGCATTTT.

V and J are TRBV24-1 and TRBJ2-5; no reliable D call. V shed 6 bases and J shed 0 bases, with 7 bases lying between them. The CDR3 is made up of 13 amino acids. The V gene's germline CDR1 is KGHDR and CDR2 SFDVKD. Written as DNA, the CDR3 is TGTGCCACCAGTCTAGGAAACCAAGAGACCCAGTACTTC. As protein: CATSLGNQETQYF.

This clonotype was seen more than once but under ten times. One end of the junction is discordant with germline, which a read error may explain. This chain uses TRBV12-3 or TRBV12-4 with TRBJ1-1; tentatively, D is TRBD1 (5 bases). The CDR3 covers 15 residues. DNA of the CDR3: TGTGCCAGCAGTTCTTACAGGTCAGGGAACACTCAAGCTTTCTTT. This translates into CASSSYRSGNTQAFF.

In its sample, this clonotype was seen many times. The chain is built from TRBV15 and TRBJ2-5; TRBD2 matches 13 bases. This CDR3 has 16 residues. V was pared by 0 bases and J by 6 bases, with 4 bases of the junction left unmatched. The germline gives CDR1 LNHNV, CDR2 YYDKDF (reference sequence). CDR3 coding DNA: TGTGCCACCAGCAGAGATCAGACTAGCGGGAGGCAGACCCAGTACTTC. It encodes CATSRDQTSGRQTQYF.

This clonotype was found a few times. The chain links TRBV12-3 or TRBV12-4 to TRBJ2-1, with 9 positions matching TRBD2. J gave up 4 bases and V 3 bases, and 4 bases lay outside the gene matches. The CDR3 is 15 residues long. The CDR3 coding sequence is TGTGCCAGCAGTTTTAGCGGGAGCCAGTACAATGAGCAGTTCTTC. This gives the protein CASSFSGSQYNEQFF.

The chain employs TRBV5-1 and TRBJ1-1, with 8 bases fitting TRBD1. The CDR3 is made up of 15 amino acids. The V and J ends lost 5 bases and 4 bases, in that order; junction bases with no gene match: 10. Germline lookup yields CDR1 SGHRS and CDR2 YFSETQ. The CDR3 is CASSPTAGQGTEAFF. Written as DNA, the CDR3 is TGCGCCAGCAGTCCGACGGCAGGACAGGGCACTGAAGCTTTCTTT.

CDR3 sequence: CASSQDANTQYF. CDR3 DNA: TGCGCCAGCAGCCAAGACGCTAATACGCAGTATTTT. The V call is TRBV4-1, the J call TRBJ2-3; D ambiguous. This CDR3 has 12 residues. Germline V gene lookup returns CDR1 MGHRA and CDR2 YSYEKL. V lost 0 bases to trimming and J lost 7 bases, with 5 bases between them.

This chain joins TRBV7-9 and TRBJ2-7; 7 bases line up with TRBD1. The CDR3 contains 14 residues. With 5 bases clipped from V and 6 bases from J, the junction kept 10 bases outside the gene matches. The germline CDR1 and CDR2 sequences are SEHNR and FQNEAQ (reference sequence). The CDR3 reads CASSQGQRFSEQYF. The CDR3 DNA reads as TGTGCCAGCAGCCAGGGACAGAGGTTTAGCGAGCAGTACTTC.

V gene TRBV20-1 combines with J gene TRBJ1-6, with TRBD1 identical over 10 bases. The germline CDR1 and CDR2 sequences are DFQATT and SNEGSKA (reference sequence). This CDR3 comprises 16 residues. J gave up 10 bases and V 3 bases, and 12 bases lay outside the gene matches. The CDR3 sequence: CSAREGGTGDQSPLHF. In DNA form, the CDR3 reads TGCAGTGCTAGGGAGGGGGGGACAGGGGATCAATCACCCCTCCACTTT.

There are a few counts of this clonotype. The V call is TRBV7-2, the J call TRBJ1-6, with D unclear. Trimming took off 1 base at V and 12 bases at J, with 7 bases between the two ends. CDR1 is SGHTA, CDR2 FQGNSA, per germline. The CDR3 runs to 12 residues. In DNA form, the CDR3 reads TGTGCCAGCAGCTTAGTTGGGGAACCCCTCCACTTT. As protein: CASSLVGEPLHF.

Here the CDR3 reads CASSLAGGTQETQYF. CDR3 DNA sequence: TGTGCCAGCAGCCTAGCGGGAGGCACACAAGAGACCCAGTACTTC. V and J are TRBV6-2 or TRBV6-3 and TRBJ2-5, with 11 bases fitting TRBD2. The V gene end was trimmed by 6 bases and the J gene end by 2 bases; junction bases not matched to a gene: 5. Germline V lookup: CDR1 MNHEY, CDR2 SVGEGT. This CDR3 is 15 amino acids long.

This chain links TRBV18 with TRBJ2-3, with 7 bases that match TRBD2. The germline CDR1 and CDR2 sequences are KGHSH and LQKENI. With V trimmed by 5 bases and J by 1 base, 12 bases remained unmatched. This CDR3 has 17 amino acids. The CDR3 sequence is CASSTLTSAEGTDTQYF. The CDR3 DNA is TGTGCCAGCTCAACCTTAACTAGCGCCGAAGGCACAGATACGCAGTATTTT.

The V call is TRBV5-1, the J call TRBJ2-1; 10 nucleotides align to TRBD1. Trimming at V came to 3 bases and at J to 6 bases, leaving 9 bases not matched to a gene. Germline V gene lookup returns CDR1 SGHRS and CDR2 YFSETQ. The CDR3 extends over 16 amino acids. This chain's CDR3 is CASSYHPGQGSNEQFF. The CDR3 nucleotides read TGCGCCAGCAGCTACCACCCGGGACAGGGGTCCAATGAGCAGTTCTTC.

This sequence joins TRBV12-3 or TRBV12-4 and TRBJ2-6, with D hard to call. The germline V and J ends were trimmed by 8 bases and 0 bases, with 8 bases remaining between them. CDR3 length equals 14 residues. The CDR3 region is CASGPSSGANVLTF. CDR3 in DNA: TGTGCCAGCGGCCCGAGCTCTGGGGCCAACGTCCTGACTTTC.

As concerns this clonotype: A junction end diverges from the germline sequence, so it may reflect a read error. The rearrangement uses TRBV7-7 and TRBJ2-5; D not resolved. This CDR3 is 15 amino acids long. In germline, CDR1 is SSHAT, CDR2 FNYEAQ (reference sequence). CDR3 bases: TGTGCTAGCAGCTCCCTAAAAAGCGAAAGGGAGACCCAGTACTTC. Translated, it gives CASSSLKSERETQYF.

This clonotype was observed a handful of times. The chain employs TRBV6-5 and TRBJ2-2; 8 nucleotides align to TRBD1. The CDR3 runs to 15 residues. The trim removed 6 bases at V and 3 bases at J, leaving 6 bases unmatched. The germline CDR1 and CDR2 sequences are MNHEY and SVGAGI. CDR3 residues: CASSPEQGDTGELFF. The CDR3 nucleotides read TGTGCCAGCAGCCCTGAACAGGGGGACACCGGGGAGCTGTTTTTT.

This chain uses TRBV3-1 with TRBJ2-1, with a possible D match to TRBD2 (5 bases). V gave up 0 bases and J gave up 10 bases, with 13 bases separating them. The V gene's germline CDR1 is LGHDT and CDR2 YNNKEL (reference sequence). This CDR3 region has 14 residues. The CDR3 region has the DNA TGTGCCAGCAGCCAAGATCGGCTAGCAGGCGAGCAGTTCTTC. Amino acid sequence: CASSQDRLAGEQFF.

This clonotype was observed a few times. This chain joins TRBV5-6 and TRBJ1-2, with D unclear. Germline CDR1 and CDR2: SGHDT and YYEEEE. The ends were cut back, 2 bases at V and 0 bases at J, with 8 bases in the middle. The CDR3 loop spans 14 amino acids. CDR3 residues: CASSFGRANYGYTF. The CDR3 region has the DNA TGTGCCAGCAGCTTCGGACGGGCTAACTATGGCTACACCTTC. Combining the CDR3 with reference TRBV5-6 and TRBJ1-2 gives the whole variable domain DAGVTQSPTHLIKTRGQQVTLRCSPKSGHDTVSWYQQALGQGPQFIFQYYEEEERQRGNFPDRFSGHQFPNYSSELNVNALLLGDSALYLCASSFGRANYGYTFGSGTRLTVV.

This chain links TRBV9 with TRBJ1-5; perhaps TRBD1 as D (5 bases). There are 14 residues in the CDR3. The V and J ends lost 5 bases and 6 bases respectively, with 15 bases between them. Germline CDR1 is SGDLS and CDR2 is YYNGEE. The CDR3 loop is CASSRDQRGQPQHF. In DNA form, the CDR3 reads TGTGCCAGCAGTCGAGATCAAAGGGGTCAGCCCCAGCATTTT.

This clonotype was detected only a few times. This rearrangement joins TRBV7-9 to TRBJ2-1, with D unclear. V was clipped by 2 bases and J by 7 bases, with 15 bases between them. CDR1 and CDR2 from the germline V gene are SEHNR and FQNEAQ (reference sequence). The length of the CDR3 is 15 residues. The DNA for the CDR3 is TGTGCCAGCAGCTTAACTCAGTGGGTAGGTAATGAGCAGTTCTTC. Its translation: CASSLTQWVGNEQFF.

This clonotype appeared a few times. V and J are TRBV7-2 and TRBJ2-1, with unresolved D. V shed 5 bases and J shed 9 bases, with 17 bases lying between them. This CDR3 comprises 14 residues. In germline, CDR1 is SGHTA, CDR2 FQGNSA. CDR3 nucleotides: TGTGCCAGCAGCCCAACGCCCGGGCCGGGTGAGCAGTTCTTC. This translates into CASSPTPGPGEQFF.

This clonotype was recorded a few times. This chain connects TRBV15 to TRBJ2-6, with a weak D call TRBD1 (5 bases). Germline CDR1 reads LNHNV; CDR2 reads YYDKDF (reference sequence). V dropped 0 bases and J dropped 2 bases, with 20 bases sitting between them. The CDR3 is 20 amino acids. The chain's CDR3 is CATSRDIFAVGLTGANVLTF. CDR3 DNA sequence: TGTGCCACCAGCAGAGATATATTTGCGGTGGGGCTAACTGGGGCCAACGTCCTGACTTTC.

This clonotype was observed a few times. The rearrangement uses TRBV12-3 or TRBV12-4 and TRBJ2-6; no definite D call. V gave up 0 bases and J gave up 4 bases, with 10 bases separating them. CDR3 length: 16 residues. The DNA for the CDR3 is TGTGCCAGCAGTTTAGCCGACGGATCGGGGGCCAACGTCCTGACTTTC. It specifies CASSLADGSGANVLTF.

This clonotype was seen only a few times. The V call is TRBV4-1, the J call TRBJ2-3, with D possibly TRBD2 on 6 matching bases. This CDR3 is built from 16 residues. CDR1 and CDR2 from the germline V gene are MGHRA and YSYEKL. Trimming cost V 1 base and J 4 bases, with 15 bases left between them. The CDR3 protein is CASSQGGGGGADTQYF. The CDR3 DNA reads TGCGCCAGCAGCCAAGGAGGAGGCGGCGGGGCAGATACGCAGTATTTT.

V gene TRBV6-1 combines with J gene TRBJ1-2, with TRBD1 matching 8 bases. CDR1 is MNHNS, CDR2 SASEGT, per germline. Trimming took 6 bases from V and 0 from J; bases not matched to a gene: 6. The CDR3 is made up of 15 amino acids. The CDR3 DNA follows: TGTGCCAGCAGGACAGGGGACGGCTCTAACTATGGCTACACCTTC. It codes for CASRTGDGSNYGYTF.

This clonotype was counted ten times or more. V gene TRBV6-6 combines with J gene TRBJ2-1; D is unresolved. Germline CDR1 is MNHNY and CDR2 is SVGAGI (reference sequence). V lost 5 bases and J 6 bases, leaving 11 bases between the germline ends. CDR3 length: 13 amino acids. In DNA, the CDR3 is TGTGCCAGCAGTAGCCCAGTTCCCAATGAGCAGTTCTTC. Translating gives CASSSPVPNEQFF.

The genes are TRBV7-9 and TRBJ2-5; D is unclear. V was shortened by 0 bases and J by 0 bases, with 11 bases between the two germline ends. The CDR3 contains 16 residues. Germline CDR1 and CDR2: SEHNR and FQNEAQ (reference sequence). The CDR3 reads CASSLAPDLDQETQYF. The CDR3 region has the DNA TGTGCCAGCAGCTTAGCTCCGGATTTGGACCAAGAGACCCAGTACTTC.

The CDR3 DNA follows: TGTGCCAGCAGCTCCTGGGGGCTAGCGGGAGCCGGGGAGCTGTTTTTT. It encodes CASSSWGLAGAGELFF. The V and J genes are TRBV7-6 and TRBJ2-2; 10 nucleotides match TRBD2. The trim removed 4 bases at V and 6 bases at J, leaving 8 bases unmatched. CDR1 and CDR2 (germline): SGHVS, FNYEAQ. This CDR3 has 16 amino acids.

This clonotype was observed a handful of times. This chain links TRBV5-1 with TRBJ2-3; weak D call: TRBD1 (7 bases). CDR1 is SGHRS and CDR2 is YFSETQ in the germline V gene. V gave up 0 bases and J gave up 0 bases, with 23 bases separating them. The CDR3 runs 20 residues. The CDR3 protein is CASSLVVPGRQGGSTDTQYF. In DNA, the CDR3 is TGCGCCAGCAGCTTGGTGGTGCCGGGCCGACAGGGAGGTAGCACAGATACGCAGTATTTT.